The rows below give T cell receptor beta chains drawn from one sample of a study of blood T cell repertoires in COVID-19. Generated by immunoSEQ multiplex PCR, the TCRdb table keeps only in-frame clones and is missing some. The sample carries a few hundred thousand clones, 80% to 85% recorded once. Sequenced material: peripheral blood. These receptors all stem from a woman in her 70s with COVID-19, enrolled during active disease. CDR3s include the opening cysteine and the closing phenylalanine or tryptophan. A D gene is named only where the DNA matches it firmly.

>TRBD1|TRBV4-3|TRBJ2-1
CASSPLATGTGLNEQFF
>-|TRBV11-2|TRBJ2-1
CASSLTLLAPGDEQFF
>-|TRBV9|TRBJ2-2
CASSVDLPGELFF
>-|TRBV6-5|TRBJ1-1
CASSQGREAFF
>TRBD1|TRBV30|TRBJ2-6
CAWRTGGPGANVLTF
>TRBD1|TRBV27|TRBJ2-6
CASSFIREPGQGTFGANVLTF
>-|TRBV28|TRBJ1-4
CASSLTGEREKLFF
>-|TRBV7-3|TRBJ2-2
CASSSVTGNTGELFF
>-|TRBV18|TRBJ1-6
CASSPEQLRVTLHF
>-|TRBV7-6|TRBJ2-2
CASSFMSTAPGELFF
>TRBD2|TRBV5-1|TRBJ2-7
CASSLVGTSGYEQYF
>-|TRBV19|TRBJ1-1
CASSINRGQNTEAFF
>-|TRBV5-5|TRBJ2-5
CASSLARETQYF
>TRBD1|TRBV24-1|TRBJ1-3
CATYDRGDGNTIYF
>-|TRBV27|TRBJ2-1
CASCPSQAPPINEQFF
>-|TRBV18|TRBJ2-7
CASSRTGEAQYF
>TRBD2|TRBV18|TRBJ2-1
CATSGLAGYNEQFF
>-|TRBV15|TRBJ2-1
CATSRGGSGLGYEQFF
>-|TRBV20-1|TRBJ1-2
CSVPSGGYTF
>TRBD1|TRBV11-1|TRBJ1-2
CASSERQGMAYGYTF
>-|TRBV6-4|TRBJ2-1
CASSDTYNEQFF
>-|TRBV7-2|TRBJ1-1
CASSPRGAVNTEAFF
>-|TRBV5-1|TRBJ1-4
CASQSGGGNEKLFF
>TRBD2|TRBV7-2|TRBJ2-1
CASSLAFTSGLNEQFF
>-|TRBV19|TRBJ1-2
CASSMEAQGRGHGYTF
>-|TRBV28|TRBJ2-7
CASSLGFREYEQYF